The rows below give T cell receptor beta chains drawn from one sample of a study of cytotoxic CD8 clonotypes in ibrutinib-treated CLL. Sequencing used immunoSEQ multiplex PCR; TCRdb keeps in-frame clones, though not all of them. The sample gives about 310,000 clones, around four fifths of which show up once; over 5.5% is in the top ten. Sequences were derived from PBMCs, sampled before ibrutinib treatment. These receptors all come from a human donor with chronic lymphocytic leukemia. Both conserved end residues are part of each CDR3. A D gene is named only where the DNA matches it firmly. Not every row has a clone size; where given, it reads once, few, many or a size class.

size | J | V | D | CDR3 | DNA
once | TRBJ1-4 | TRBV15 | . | CATSPRTNEKLFF | TGTGCCACCAGCCCCCGGACGAATGAAAAACTGTTTTTT
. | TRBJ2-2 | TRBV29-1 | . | CSVPFWEVPGELFF | TGCAGCGTCCCCTTCTGGGAAGTTCCCGGGGAGCTGTTTTTT
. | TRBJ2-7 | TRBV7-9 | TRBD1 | CASRHPTGGIYEQYF | TGTGCCAGCAGACATCCTACAGGGGGCATCTACGAGCAGTACTTC
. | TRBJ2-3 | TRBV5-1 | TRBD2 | CASSFGLAVNTDTQYF | TGCGCCAGCAGTTTTGGACTAGCGGTAAACACAGATACGCAGTATTTT
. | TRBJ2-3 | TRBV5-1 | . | CASSFSGGLNTDTQYF | TGCGCCAGCAGCTTCAGTGGGGGACTTAACACAGATACGCAGTATTTT
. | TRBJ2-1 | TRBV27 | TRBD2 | CASSQTSGMLNEQFF | TGTGCCAGCAGTCAAACTAGCGGGATGCTCAATGAGCAGTTCTTC
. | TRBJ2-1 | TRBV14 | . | CASSQFVSSYNEQFF | TGTGCCAGCAGCCAATTCGTAAGCTCCTACAATGAGCAGTTCTTC
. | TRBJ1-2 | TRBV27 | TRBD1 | CASSPLTGGLNYGYTF | TGTGCCAGCAGCCCGTTAACAGGGGGTTTGAACTATGGCTACACCTTC
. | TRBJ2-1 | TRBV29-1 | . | CSVAISTPNEQFF | TGCAGCGTTGCAATTTCTACCCCGAATGAGCAGTTCTTC
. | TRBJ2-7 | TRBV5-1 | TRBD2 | CASSPAGTNSYEQYF | TGCGCCAGCAGCCCCGCCGGGACTAATTCCTACGAGCAGTACTTC
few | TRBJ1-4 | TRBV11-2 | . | CASRRRTGFNEKLFF | TGTGCCAGCAGGCGAAGAACAGGATTTAATGAAAAACTGTTTTTT
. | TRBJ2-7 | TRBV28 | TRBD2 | CASSLWTSGKYEQYF | TGTGCCAGCAGTTTATGGACTAGCGGGAAATACGAGCAGTACTTC
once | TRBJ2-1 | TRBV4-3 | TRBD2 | CASSPVLAEGEQFF | TGCGCCAGCAGCCCAGTACTAGCGGAGGGAGAGCAGTTCTTC
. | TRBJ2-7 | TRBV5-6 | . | CASSKGWGSHEQYF | TGTGCCAGCAGCAAAGGATGGGGTTCCCACGAGCAGTACTTC
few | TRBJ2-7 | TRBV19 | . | CASSIRWYEQYF | TGTGCCAGTAGTATAAGGTGGTACGAGCAGTACTTC
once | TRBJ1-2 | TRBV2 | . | CASSGDYGYTF | TGTGCCAGCAGTGGGGACTATGGCTACACCTTC
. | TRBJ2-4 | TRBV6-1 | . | CASSIGLNIQYF | TGTGCCAGCAGTATAGGACTAAACATTCAGTACTTC
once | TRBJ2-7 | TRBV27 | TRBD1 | CASSFRDSIYEQYF | TGTGCCAGCAGTTTCAGGGACAGCATCTACGAGCAGTACTTC
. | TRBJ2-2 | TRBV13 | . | CASSLGTRTGELFF | TGTGCCAGCAGCCTTGGGACGAGAACCGGGGAGCTGTTTTTT
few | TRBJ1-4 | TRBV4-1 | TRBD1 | CASSQNRDRGEKLFF | TGCGCCAGCAGTCAAAACCGGGACAGAGGGGAAAAACTGTTTTTT
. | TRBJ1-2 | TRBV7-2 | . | CASARAGAYGYTF | TGTGCCAGCGCAAGGGCGGGGGCGTATGGCTACACCTTC
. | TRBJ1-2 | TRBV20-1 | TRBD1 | CSARTGRGYTF | TGCAGTGCCCGGACAGGGAGAGGCTACACCTTC
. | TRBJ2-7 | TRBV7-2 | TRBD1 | CASSPRQGGEQYF | TGTGCCAGCAGCCCCAGACAGGGCGGCGAGCAGTACTTC
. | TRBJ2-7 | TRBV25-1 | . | CASSDPVRTYEQYF | TGTGCCAGCAGTGATCCCGTCAGGACCTACGAGCAGTACTTC
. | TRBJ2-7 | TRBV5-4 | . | CASSLGGPQIFYEQYF | TGTGCCAGCAGCTTGGGGGGGCCCCAAATCTTTTACGAGCAGTACTTC
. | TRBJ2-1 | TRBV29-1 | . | CSVKVSTRFVEQFF | TGCAGCGTTAAGGTATCAACTAGATTCGTTGAGCAGTTCTTC
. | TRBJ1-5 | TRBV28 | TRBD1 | CASSSGTGNSNQPQHF | TGTGCCAGCAGTTCCGGGACAGGTAATAGCAATCAGCCCCAGCATTTT
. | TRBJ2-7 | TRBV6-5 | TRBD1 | CASSYRQGKGYEQYF | TGTGCCAGCAGTTACCGACAGGGCAAGGGCTACGAGCAGTACTTC
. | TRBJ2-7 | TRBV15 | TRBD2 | CATSRGLGGSAYEQYF | TGTGCCACCAGCAGGGGACTCGGCGGGAGCGCCTACGAGCAGTACTTC
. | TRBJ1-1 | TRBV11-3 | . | CASSPSRENTEAFF | TGTGCCAGCAGCCCAAGCCGGGAAAACACTGAAGCTTTCTTT
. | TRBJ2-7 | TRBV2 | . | CASSGGYSWEQYF | TGTGCCAGCAGTGGGGGGTACTCGTGGGAGCAGTACTTC
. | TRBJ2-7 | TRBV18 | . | CASSPRFGEQYF | TGTGCCAGCTCACCGAGGTTTGGCGAGCAGTACTTC
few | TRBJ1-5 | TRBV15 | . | CATSRDLTAAGHF | TGTGCCACCAGCAGAGATCTGACGGCGGCGGGGCATTTT
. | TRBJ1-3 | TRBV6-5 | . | CASSYTDPPSGNTIYF | TGTGCCAGCAGTTACACGGATCCACCCTCTGGAAACACCATATATTTT
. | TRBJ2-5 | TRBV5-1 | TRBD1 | CASSLQGLETQYF | TGCGCCAGCAGCTTACAGGGGTTGGAGACCCAGTACTTC
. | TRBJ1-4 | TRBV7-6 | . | CASSQTERNEKLFF | TGTGCCAGCAGCCAGACAGAGAGGAATGAAAAACTGTTTTTT
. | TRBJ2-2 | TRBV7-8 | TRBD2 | CASSPFLAGVTGELFF | TGTGCCAGCAGCCCGTTCCTAGCGGGAGTCACCGGGGAGCTGTTTTTT
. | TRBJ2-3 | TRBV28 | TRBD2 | CASSLASGDTQYF | TGTGCCAGCAGTTTGGCTAGCGGTGATACGCAGTATTTT
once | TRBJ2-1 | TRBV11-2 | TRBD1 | CASSLATGVGSDEQFF | TGTGCCAGCAGCTTAGCCACAGGGGTTGGTTCGGATGAGCAGTTCTTC
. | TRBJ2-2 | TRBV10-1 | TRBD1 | CASRQGASTGELFF | TGCGCCAGCAGACAGGGGGCCTCCACCGGGGAGCTGTTTTTT
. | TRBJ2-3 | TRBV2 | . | CASSVTDTQYF | TGTGCCAGCAGTGTCACAGATACGCAGTATTTT
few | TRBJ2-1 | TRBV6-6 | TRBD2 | CASSYSLAGLDEQFF | TGTGCCAGCAGTTACTCACTAGCGGGACTGGATGAGCAGTTCTTC
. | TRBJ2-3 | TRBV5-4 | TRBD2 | CASSLDLWREGADTQYF | TGTGCCAGCAGCTTGGATCTTTGGCGGGAGGGGGCAGATACGCAGTATTTT
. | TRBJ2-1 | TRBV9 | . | CASSVEGGAYNEQFF | TGTGCCAGCAGCGTAGAGGGGGGAGCCTACAATGAGCAGTTCTTC
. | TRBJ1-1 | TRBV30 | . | CAWTRRTETEAFF | TGTGCCTGGACGAGACGGACTGAGACTGAAGCTTTCTTT